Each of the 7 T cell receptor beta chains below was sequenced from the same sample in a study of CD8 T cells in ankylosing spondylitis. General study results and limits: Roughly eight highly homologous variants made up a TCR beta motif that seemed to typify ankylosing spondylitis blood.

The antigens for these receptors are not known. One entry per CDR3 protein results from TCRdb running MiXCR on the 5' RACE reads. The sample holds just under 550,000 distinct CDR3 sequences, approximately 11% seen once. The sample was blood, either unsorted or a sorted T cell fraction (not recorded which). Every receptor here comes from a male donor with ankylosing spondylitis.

In DNA, the CDR3 is TGTGCCAGCAGCTCCAACTGGGCGGATTATGGCTACACCTTC. Translation: CASSSNWADYGYTF. The rearrangement uses TRBV7-9 and TRBJ1-2, with unresolved D. Germline V gene sequence: CDR1 SEHNR, CDR2 FQNEAQ (reference sequence). This CDR3 is built from 14 residues. The germline V and J ends were trimmed by 4 bases and 5 bases, with 14 bases remaining between them.

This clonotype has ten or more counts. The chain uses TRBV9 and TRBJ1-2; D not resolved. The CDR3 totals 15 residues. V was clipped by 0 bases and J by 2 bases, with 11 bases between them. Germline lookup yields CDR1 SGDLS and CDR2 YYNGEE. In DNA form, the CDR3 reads TGTGCCAGCAGCGTAGAACCGGGATCAAACTATGGCTACACCTTC. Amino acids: CASSVEPGSNYGYTF. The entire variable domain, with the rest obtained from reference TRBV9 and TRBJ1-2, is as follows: DSGVTQTPKHLITATGQRVTLRCSPRSGDLSVYWYQQSLDQGLQFLIQYYNGEERAKGNILERFSAQQFPDLHSELNLSSLELGDSALYFCASSVEPGSNYGYTFGSGTRLTVV.

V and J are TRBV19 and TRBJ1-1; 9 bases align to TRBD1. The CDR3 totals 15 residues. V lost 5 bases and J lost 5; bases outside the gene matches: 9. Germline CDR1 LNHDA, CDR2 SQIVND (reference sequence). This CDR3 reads CASSFDHRGRTEAFF. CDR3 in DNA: TGTGCCAGTAGTTTTGATCACAGGGGGCGAACTGAAGCTTTCTTT.

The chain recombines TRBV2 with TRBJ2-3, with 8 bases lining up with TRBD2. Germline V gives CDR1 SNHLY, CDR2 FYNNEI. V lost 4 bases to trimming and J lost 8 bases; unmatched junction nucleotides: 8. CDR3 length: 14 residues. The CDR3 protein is CASSAVRGEGTQYF. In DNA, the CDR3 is TGTGCCAGCAGTGCGGTGCGGGGGGAGGGTACGCAGTATTTT.

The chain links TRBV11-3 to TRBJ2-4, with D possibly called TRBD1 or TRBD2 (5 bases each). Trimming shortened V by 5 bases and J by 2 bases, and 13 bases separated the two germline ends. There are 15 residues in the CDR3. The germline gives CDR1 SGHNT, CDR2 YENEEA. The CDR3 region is CASSRIWGTKNIQYF. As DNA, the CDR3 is TGTGCCAGCAGCCGAATCTGGGGGACCAAAAACATTCAGTACTTC.

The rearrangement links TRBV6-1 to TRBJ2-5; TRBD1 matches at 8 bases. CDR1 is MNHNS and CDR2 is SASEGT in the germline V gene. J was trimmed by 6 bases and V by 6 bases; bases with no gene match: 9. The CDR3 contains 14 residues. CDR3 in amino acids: CASSPDRASKTQYF. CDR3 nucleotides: TGTGCCAGCAGCCCGGACAGGGCCTCGAAGACCCAGTACTTC.

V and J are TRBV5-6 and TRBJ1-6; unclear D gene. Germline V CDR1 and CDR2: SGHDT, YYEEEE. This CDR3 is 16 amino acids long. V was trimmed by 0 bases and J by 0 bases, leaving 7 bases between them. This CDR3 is CASSLGYSSYNSPLHF. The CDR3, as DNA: TGTGCCAGCAGCTTGGGGTATAGCTCCTATAATTCACCCCTCCACTTT.